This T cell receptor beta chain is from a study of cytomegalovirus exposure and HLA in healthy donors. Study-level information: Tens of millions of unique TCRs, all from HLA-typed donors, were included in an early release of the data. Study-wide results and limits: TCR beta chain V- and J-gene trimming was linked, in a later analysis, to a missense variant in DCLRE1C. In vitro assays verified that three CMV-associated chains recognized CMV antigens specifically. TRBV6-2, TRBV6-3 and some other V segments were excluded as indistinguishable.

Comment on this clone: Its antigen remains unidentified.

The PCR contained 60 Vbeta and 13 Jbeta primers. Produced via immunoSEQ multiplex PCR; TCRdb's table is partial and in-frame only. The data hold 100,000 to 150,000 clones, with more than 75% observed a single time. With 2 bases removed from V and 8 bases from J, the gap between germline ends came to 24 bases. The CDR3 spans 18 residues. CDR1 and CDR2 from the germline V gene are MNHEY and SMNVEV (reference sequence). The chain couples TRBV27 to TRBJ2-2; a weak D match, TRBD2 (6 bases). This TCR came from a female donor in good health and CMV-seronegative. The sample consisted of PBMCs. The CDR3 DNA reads TGTGCCAGCAGTTTAACGTCCCGGAGGGCAATAGACCTGGGGGAGCTGTTTTTT. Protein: CASSLTSRRAIDLGELFF.